This T cell receptor beta chain derives from a study of T cell changes during pregnancy in multiple sclerosis. The junction had 8 bases not matched to a gene; V was cut back by 7 bases and J by 8 bases. CDR3 size: 13 residues. Per germline, CDR1 SSHAT and CDR2 FNYEAQ (reference sequence). Method: immunoSEQ multiplex PCR; TCRdb's copy keeps in-frame clones and lacks some. The sample yields more than 80,000 clones, about 92% seen once. The clonotype originates from a female donor with multiple sclerosis, enrolled in a pregnancy study. The chain couples TRBV7-7 to TRBJ2-1; 7 bases align to TRBD1. The sample was peripheral blood, taken in the first trimester of pregnancy. CDR3 protein: CASTPNRGDEQFF. The DNA of the CDR3 is TGTGCCAGCACCCCTAACAGGGGAGATGAGCAGTTCTTC.